This T cell receptor (beta chain) is from a study of early T cells in non-severe SARS-CoV-2 infection. Broader study findings: Matching with VDJdb favored anti-spike CD8 responses (missing private and CD4 specificities).

cDNA molecules, individually, were tagged with unique molecular identifiers. TCRdb re-derived calls from the 5' RACE reads in MiXCR, one entry per CDR3 protein. Here the sample spans 68,000 or so distinct CDR3 sequences, roughly 11% being singletons. In regard to this clonotype: The antigen is unknown.

The CDR3 totals 13 residues. Germline lookup yields CDR1 MNHEY and CDR2 SMNVEV (reference sequence). V lost 8 bases and J 2 bases, leaving 10 bases between the germline ends. The rearrangement joins TRBV27 to TRBJ2-1, with a tentative D call TRBD1 (6 bases). The specimen was whole blood. The receptor comes from an adult who was a healthcare worker with PCR-confirmed SARS-CoV-2 infection or an uninfected control (not recorded which). For the CDR3, the DNA is TGTGCCAGCCGGGACACTACCTACAATGAGCAGTTCTTC. Residues: CASRDTTYNEQFF.